The 25 T cell receptor beta chains listed next were all sequenced from one sample in a study of blood T cell repertoires in COVID-19. Sequencing used immunoSEQ multiplex PCR; TCRdb keeps in-frame clones, though not all of them. In the table there are approximately 70,000 clones, roughly 79% of which are singletons. Material: peripheral blood. These receptors came from a woman aged 55 to 70 with acute or convalescent COVID-19.

This clone occurred once. The gene calls are TRBV6-2 or TRBV6-3 and TRBJ2-5; 9 bases are a match to TRBD1. V shed 4 bases, J shed 3 bases, and the junction held 6 bases outside the gene matches. This CDR3 is built from 15 residues. Germline V gives CDR1 MNHEY, CDR2 SVGEGT. The CDR3 loop is CASSLGTGWEETQYF. CDR3 bases: TGTGCCAGCAGTTTGGGGACAGGGTGGGAAGAGACCCAGTACTTC.

V and J are TRBV27 and TRBJ1-5; D remains ambiguous. The V end was cut by 2 bases, the J end by 7 bases, with 9 bases between. Germline V CDR1 and CDR2: MNHEY, SMNVEV (reference sequence). The CDR3 loop spans 13 amino acids. The DNA of the CDR3 is TGTGCCAGCAGTTTAGGACTATTGCAGCCCCAGCATTTT. It codes for CASSLGLLQPQHF.

V gene TRBV7-3 combines with J gene TRBJ2-3; 10 nucleotides line up with TRBD2. V trimming: 4 bases; J trimming: 3 bases; junction bases outside the gene matches: 4. CDR1 is SGHTA and CDR2 is FQGTGA in the germline V gene. The CDR3 has 15 residues. The CDR3 protein is CASSSSGGATDTQYF. The CDR3 region has the DNA TGTGCCAGCAGCTCCAGCGGGGGGGCAACAGATACGCAGTATTTT.

The chain couples TRBV3-1 (or the pseudogene TRBV3-2) to TRBJ1-1; tentative D call: TRBD1 (6 bases). CDR1 is LGHDT and CDR2 is YNNKEL in the germline V gene (reference sequence). V lost 1 base to trimming and J lost 3 bases, with 12 bases between them. The CDR3 runs to 15 residues. CDR3 coding DNA: TGTGCCAGCAGCCAAGGAACAGGGTGGGACACTGAAGCTTTCTTT. It encodes CASSQGTGWDTEAFF.

This chain joins TRBV12-5 and TRBJ1-2; a possible D gene is TRBD1 (6 bases). Germline V gives CDR1 LGHNT, CDR2 FRNRAP. The V end lost 2 bases, the J end lost 1 base, and 8 bases lay between the germline ends. The CDR3 contains 14 residues. The CDR3, as DNA: TGTGCTAGTGGTTTGAGGACAGTTAACTATGGCTACACCTTC. Its translation is CASGLRTVNYGYTF.

This chain joins TRBV7-8 and TRBJ2-3; D is uncertain. V was cut by 5 bases and J by 0 bases, with 9 bases left in between. CDR3 size: 14 residues. Looked up from germline, CDR1 is SGHVS and CDR2 is FQNEAQ. The CDR3 loop reads CASSAKTSTDTQYF. Here the CDR3 DNA reads TGTGCCAGCAGCGCAAAGACTAGCACAGATACGCAGTATTTT.

The chain recombines TRBV7-8 with TRBJ2-3; 7 bases match TRBD2. Looked up from germline, CDR1 is SGHVS and CDR2 is FQNEAQ. The CDR3 is 16 amino acids. The V and J ends lost 6 bases and 3 bases, in that order; junction bases with no gene match: 12. The CDR3 loop reads CASSSQTSLSTDTQYF. The CDR3 nucleotides are TGTGCCAGCAGTTCTCAGACTAGCCTGTCAACAGATACGCAGTATTTT.

This clone was found a few times. The DNA for the CDR3 is TGTGCCAGCAGCGTACGAAGACTTGACGGATCCTATGGCTACACCTTC. It yields the protein CASSVRRLDGSYGYTF. The chain recombines TRBV9 with TRBJ1-2; D is uncertain. V was pared by 1 base and J by 4 bases, with 17 bases between. CDR1 and CDR2 (germline): SGDLS, YYNGEE. There are 16 residues in the CDR3. Filled out from reference TRBV9 and TRBJ1-2, the complete variable domain reads DSGVTQTPKHLITATGQRVTLRCSPRSGDLSVYWYQQSLDQGLQFLIQYYNGEERAKGNILERFSAQQFPDLHSELNLSSLELGDSALYFCASSVRRLDGSYGYTFGSGTRLTVV.

The gene calls are TRBV19 and TRBJ1-6, with D perhaps matching TRBD1 (5 bases). This CDR3 comprises 13 residues. Germline values: CDR1 LNHDA, CDR2 SQIVND (reference sequence). For the CDR3, the DNA is TGTGCTACGGGGGTCTCCTATAATTCACCCCTCCACTTT. This sequence encodes CATGVSYNSPLHF.

In its sample, this clone was seen once. The V call is TRBV6-5, the J call TRBJ2-2, with 9 bases that match TRBD2. Germline V lookup: CDR1 MNHEY, CDR2 SVGAGI. The CDR3 covers 15 residues. Unmatched junction bases numbered 4, after V lost 2 bases and J lost 6 bases. The CDR3 region has the DNA TGTGCCAGCAGTTACCAGCGGGGGGCATCCGGGGAGCTGTTTTTT. The encoded protein is CASSYQRGASGELFF.

For this clone: Germline is not matched at one junction end, which may reflect a read error. This sequence joins TRBV18 and TRBJ1-6, with 8 nucleotides matching TRBD1. Germline CDR1 and CDR2: KGHSH and LQKENI. CDR3 size: 13 residues. In DNA, the CDR3 is TGTGCCAGCTCAAAGGACAGGGATTCATCCCTCCACTTT. Translating gives CASSKDRDSSLHF.

The chain joins TRBV5-1 to TRBJ2-3; 13 bases match TRBD2. Germline lookup yields CDR1 SGHRS and CDR2 YFSETQ. V trimming: 4 bases; J trimming: 0 bases; junction bases outside the gene matches: 8. The CDR3 length is 18 residues. The CDR3 coding sequence is TGCGCCAGCAGCCCACTAGCGGGGGGGCTAGGTAGCACAGATACGCAGTATTTT. Encoded protein: CASSPLAGGLGSTDTQYF.

The rearrangement joins TRBV19 to TRBJ1-6; weak D call: TRBD1 (5 bases). The V gene's germline CDR1 is LNHDA and CDR2 SQIVND (reference sequence). This CDR3 contains 14 residues. Trimming left V 2 bases short and J 7 bases short, with 9 bases between. CDR3 sequence (DNA): TGTGCCAGTAGTATAAGACAGTTCAATTCACCCCTCCACTTT. Its protein is CASSIRQFNSPLHF.

The chain employs TRBV9 and TRBJ1-1; 7 bases match TRBD1. The germline CDR1 and CDR2 sequences are SGDLS and YYNGEE. CDR3 length: 15 residues. V lost 4 bases, J lost 4 bases, and 10 bases stayed unmatched. CDR3 protein: CASSRRQGLSTEAFF. DNA for the CDR3: TGTGCCAGCAGCCGAAGACAGGGTTTAAGCACTGAAGCTTTCTTT.

The CDR3 nucleotides are TGTGCCAGCAGCCCTAGGACTAGCGGTCCCACAGATACGCAGTATTTT. It encodes CASSPRTSGPTDTQYF. The genes are TRBV2 and TRBJ2-3; TRBD2 aligns across 10 bases. The CDR3 contains 16 residues. V lost 6 bases to trimming and J lost 2 bases; unmatched junction nucleotides: 8. CDR1 and CDR2 from the germline V gene are SNHLY and FYNNEI.

The chain uses TRBV9 and TRBJ2-2; the D is unclear. This CDR3 comprises 13 residues. Trimming took off 2 bases at V and 6 bases at J, with 8 bases between the two ends. Germline V CDR1 and CDR2: SGDLS, YYNGEE. CDR3 region: CASSVISSGELFF. In DNA form, the CDR3 reads TGTGCCAGCAGCGTGATTAGCTCCGGGGAGCTGTTTTTT.

This chain links TRBV18 with TRBJ2-7, with D uncertain. The CDR3 consists of 14 residues. V lost 4 bases and J 2 bases, leaving 12 bases between the germline ends. Germline lookup yields CDR1 KGHSH and CDR2 LQKENI. CDR3 sequence: CASSLTASAYEQYF. CDR3 nucleotide sequence: TGTGCCAGCTCACTTACAGCATCGGCCTACGAGCAGTACTTC. Drawing the rest from reference TRBV18 and TRBJ2-7, the complete variable domain is NAGVMQNPRHLVRRRGQEARLRCSPMKGHSHVYWYRQLPEEGLKFMVYLQKENIIDESGMPKERFSAEFPKEGPSILRIQQVVRGDSAAYFCASSLTASAYEQYFGPGTRLTVT.

V gene TRBV9 combines with J gene TRBJ2-3; 7 positions agree with TRBD1. This CDR3 region has 15 residues. Trimming cost V 3 bases and J 2 bases; bases outside gene matches: 6. Germline V gene data show CDR1 as SGDLS and CDR2 as YYNGEE. Here the CDR3 reads CASSALGQVTDTQYF. For the CDR3, the DNA is TGTGCCAGCAGCGCGCTTGGACAGGTCACAGATACGCAGTATTTT.

This chain connects TRBV4-1 to TRBJ2-7; the D gene is possibly TRBD2 (5 bases). With 0 bases removed from V and 12 bases from J, the gap between germline ends came to 12 bases. CDR1 is MGHRA, CDR2 YSYEKL, per germline. This CDR3 is 12 amino acids long. In DNA, the CDR3 is TGCGCCAGCAGCCAAGATCTAGCCCGAAGGTACTTC. Residues: CASSQDLARRYF.

The chain combines TRBV3-1 (or the pseudogene TRBV3-2) with TRBJ2-2; the match to TRBD2 covers 7 bases. The junction had 8 bases not matched to a gene; V was cut back by 9 bases and J by 1 base. Germline loops: CDR1 LGHDT, CDR2 YNNKEL (reference sequence). The CDR3 totals 15 residues. CDR3: CASSKRGMNTGELFF. CDR3 DNA sequence: TGTGCCAGTTCGAAGCGGGGAATGAACACCGGGGAGCTGTTTTTT.

This chain links TRBV30 with TRBJ2-7; no reliable D call. Trimming took 3 bases from V and 3 from J, leaving 9 bases between them. Germline CDR1 is GTSNPN and CDR2 is SVGIG (reference sequence). CDR3 length: 12 amino acids. CDR3 protein: CAWRRPGYEQYF. Written as DNA, the CDR3 is TGTGCCTGGAGGCGGCCGGGCTACGAGCAGTACTTC. Full variable domain (missing parts from reference TRBV30 and TRBJ2-7): SQTIHQWPATLVQPVGSPLSLECTVEGTSNPNLYWYRQAAGRGLQLLFYSVGIGQISSEVPQNLSASRPQDRQFILSSKKLLLSDSGFYLCAWRRPGYEQYFGPGTRLTVT.

The chain couples TRBV5-1 to TRBJ1-1, with 7 bases lining up with TRBD1. CDR3 length equals 13 residues. The ends lost 1 base at V and 3 bases at J; junction bases unmatched: 0. In germline, CDR1 is SGHRS, CDR2 YFSETQ. CDR3 residues: CASSLTGDTEAFF. The CDR3, as DNA: TGCGCCAGCAGCTTGACAGGGGACACTGAAGCTTTCTTT.

The V gene is TRBV7-2, the J gene TRBJ2-2, with D perhaps TRBD2 (5 bases). In germline, CDR1 is SGHTA, CDR2 FQGNSA. Trimming pared 2 bases from V and 9 bases from J, leaving 10 bases between. The CDR3 runs 13 residues. CDR3 DNA: TGTGCCAGCAGCTTAAAGGGCGGGCGGGAGCTGTTTTTT. It is translated as CASSLKGGRELFF. Full variable domain (rest looked up from reference TRBV7-2 and TRBJ2-2): GAGVSQSPSNKVTEKGKDVELRCDPISGHTALYWYRQSLGQGLEFLIYFQGNSAPDKSGLPSDRFSAERTGGSVSTLTIQRTQQEDSAVYLCASSLKGGRELFFGEGSRLTVL.

This clone was counted between two and nine times. V gene TRBV7-2 combines with J gene TRBJ1-1; a weak D match, TRBD1 (6 bases). This CDR3 is built from 15 residues. Trimming stripped 4 bases from V and 7 bases from J, with 19 bases between. Looked up from germline, CDR1 is SGHTA and CDR2 is FQGNSA. CDR3 sequence reads: CASSSAPGGQFEAFF. The CDR3 DNA is TGTGCCAGCAGCTCCGCCCCCGGGGGGCAGTTTGAAGCTTTCTTT.

In this sample, this clone turned up a few times. V is TRBV28 and J is TRBJ1-4, with D possibly TRBD1 on 5 matching bases. Trimming cost V 1 base and J 7 bases, with 16 bases left between them. The CDR3 extends over 16 amino acids. Germline values: CDR1 MDHEN, CDR2 SYDVKM. This CDR3 reads CASSLSYRKGGEKLFF. As DNA, the CDR3 is TGTGCCAGCAGTTTATCGTACAGGAAAGGCGGTGAAAAACTGTTTTTT.